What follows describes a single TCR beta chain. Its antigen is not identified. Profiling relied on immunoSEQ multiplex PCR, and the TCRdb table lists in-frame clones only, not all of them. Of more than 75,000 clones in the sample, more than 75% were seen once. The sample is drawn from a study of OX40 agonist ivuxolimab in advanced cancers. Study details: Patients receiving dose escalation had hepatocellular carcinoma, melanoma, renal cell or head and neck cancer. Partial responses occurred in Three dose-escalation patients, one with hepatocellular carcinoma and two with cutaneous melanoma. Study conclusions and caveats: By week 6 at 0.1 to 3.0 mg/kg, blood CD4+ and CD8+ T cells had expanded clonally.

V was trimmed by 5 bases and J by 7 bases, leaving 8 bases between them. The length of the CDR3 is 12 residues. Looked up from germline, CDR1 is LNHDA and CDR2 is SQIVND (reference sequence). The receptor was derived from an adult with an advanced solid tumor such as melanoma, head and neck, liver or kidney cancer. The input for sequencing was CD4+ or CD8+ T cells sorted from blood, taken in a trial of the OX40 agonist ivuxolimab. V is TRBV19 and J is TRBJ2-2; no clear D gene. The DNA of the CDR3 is TGTGCCAGTAGTCCCGACGGCGGGGAGCTGTTTTTT. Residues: CASSPDGGELFF.